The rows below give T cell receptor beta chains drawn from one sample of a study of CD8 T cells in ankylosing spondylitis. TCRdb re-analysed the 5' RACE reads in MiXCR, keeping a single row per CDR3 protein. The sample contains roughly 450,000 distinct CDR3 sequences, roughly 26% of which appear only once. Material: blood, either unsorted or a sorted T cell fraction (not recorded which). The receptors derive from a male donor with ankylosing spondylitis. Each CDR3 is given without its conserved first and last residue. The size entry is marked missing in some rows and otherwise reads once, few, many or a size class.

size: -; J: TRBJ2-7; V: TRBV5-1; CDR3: ASSFSGKSSYEQY
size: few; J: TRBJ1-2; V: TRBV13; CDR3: ASSLASAGIYGYT
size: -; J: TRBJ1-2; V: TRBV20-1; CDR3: SAPEGGRLDGYT
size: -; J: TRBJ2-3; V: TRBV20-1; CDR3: SAREAEWADTQY
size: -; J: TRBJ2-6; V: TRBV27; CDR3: ASGRTGVRGANVLT
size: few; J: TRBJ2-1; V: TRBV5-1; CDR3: ASSWPGPGRSYNEQF
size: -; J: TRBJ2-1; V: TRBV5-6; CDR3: ASSFYRQLAYNEQF
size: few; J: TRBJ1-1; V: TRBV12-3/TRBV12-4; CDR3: ASSLGREAF
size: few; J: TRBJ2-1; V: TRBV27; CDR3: ASSLVARPESYNEQF
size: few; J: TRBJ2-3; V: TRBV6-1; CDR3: ASTQGGQGSDTQY
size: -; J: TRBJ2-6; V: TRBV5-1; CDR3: ASSLGGRSSGANVLT
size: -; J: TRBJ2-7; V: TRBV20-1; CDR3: SARGLTGSYEQY
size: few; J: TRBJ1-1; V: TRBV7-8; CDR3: ASSSPGGGPTEAF
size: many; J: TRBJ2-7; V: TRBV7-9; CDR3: ASSLTSNSYEQY
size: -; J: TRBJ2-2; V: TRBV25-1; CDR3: ASSVRGPGELF
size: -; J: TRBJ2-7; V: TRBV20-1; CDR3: SAKPGTVAYEQY
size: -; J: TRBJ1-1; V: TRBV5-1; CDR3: ASSWQTGNTEAF
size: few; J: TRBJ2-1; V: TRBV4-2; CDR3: ASSQDPGTSGYNEQF
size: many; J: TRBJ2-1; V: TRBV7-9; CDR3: ASSPGLGRNEQF
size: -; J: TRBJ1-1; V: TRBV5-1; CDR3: ASSLWTGGAEAF
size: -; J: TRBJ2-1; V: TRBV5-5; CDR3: ATHTLAGGYNEQF
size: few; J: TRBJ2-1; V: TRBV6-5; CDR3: ASSYSSGGNEQF
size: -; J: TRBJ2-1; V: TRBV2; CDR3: ASKEDLRFGNEQF
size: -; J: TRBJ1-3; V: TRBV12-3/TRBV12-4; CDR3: ASNQPQGAGNTIY
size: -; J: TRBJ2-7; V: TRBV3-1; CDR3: ASSQGLAGTYEQY
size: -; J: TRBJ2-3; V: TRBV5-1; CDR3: ASSLANSDTQY
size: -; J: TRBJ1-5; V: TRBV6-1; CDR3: ASSARDATGQPQH
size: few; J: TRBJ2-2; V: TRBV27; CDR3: ASSLRGGGLIVGTGELF
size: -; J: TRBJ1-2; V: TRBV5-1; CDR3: ASRLDRGLSGYT
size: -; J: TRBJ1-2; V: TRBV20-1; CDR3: SARPYGYT
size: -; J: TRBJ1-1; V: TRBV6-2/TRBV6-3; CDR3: ASSYSTANTEAF
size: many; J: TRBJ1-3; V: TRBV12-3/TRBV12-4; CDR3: ASSFFSGNTIY
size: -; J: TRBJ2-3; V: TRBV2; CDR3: ASWGLGTDTQY
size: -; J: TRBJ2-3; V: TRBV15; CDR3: ATSRTSGRVSDTQY
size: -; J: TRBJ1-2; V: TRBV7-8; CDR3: ASSLAGQGIGYGYT
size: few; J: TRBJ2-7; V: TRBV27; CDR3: ASSFGQAGQQY
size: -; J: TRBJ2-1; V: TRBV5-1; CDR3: ASSSTTSSYNEQF
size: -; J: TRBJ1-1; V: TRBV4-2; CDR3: ASSQALSGTGWNTEAF
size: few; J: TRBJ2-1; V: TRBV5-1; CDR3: ASRWDGYQYEQF
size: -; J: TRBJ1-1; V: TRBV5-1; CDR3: ASSYHRTGVNTEAF
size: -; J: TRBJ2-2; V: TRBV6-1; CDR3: ASSDSGSNTGELF
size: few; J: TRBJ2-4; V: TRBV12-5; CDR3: ASGLGGRDIQY
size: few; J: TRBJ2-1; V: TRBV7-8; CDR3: ASSLAGSIRNNEQF
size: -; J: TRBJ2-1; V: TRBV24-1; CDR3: ATSAHSGGAYNEQF
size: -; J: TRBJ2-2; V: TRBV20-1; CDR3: SASFQAHTGELF
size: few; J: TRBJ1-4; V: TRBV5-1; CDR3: ASSSSGQLNNEKLF
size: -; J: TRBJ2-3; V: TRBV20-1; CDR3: SARDASDGTDTQY
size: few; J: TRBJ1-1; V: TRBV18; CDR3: ASSPRPGLMNTEAF